Listed here is a single TCR beta chain. The entry originates in a study of shared clonotypes between healthy human individuals. The repertoire was sequenced with immunoSEQ multiplex PCR; TCRdb's copy has only in-frame clones and lacks some. The profile shows over 400,000 clones, approximately 95% of them singletons. The germline V and J ends were trimmed by 6 bases and 1 base, with 16 bases remaining between them. CDR1 and CDR2 from the germline V gene are MNHEY and SMNVEV (reference sequence). The length of the CDR3 is 15 residues. The source of this sequence is a woman in her thirties in good health. The chain joins TRBV27 to TRBJ2-7, with D maybe TRBD2 (6 bases). The sequenced sample consisted of naive CD4+ T cells sorted from blood. As for subset: CD45RA+ positively selected. CDR3 DNA sequence: TGTGCCAGCAGCGACCGTCGGGGGAGGTCCTACGAGCAGTACTTC. Amino acid sequence: CASSDRRGRSYEQYF.